This TCR beta chain was sequenced for a study of monozygotic twins with inflammatory bowel disease. As for this clonotype: What it recognizes is unknown.

The CDR3 has 13 amino acids. In germline, CDR1 is KGHSH, CDR2 LQKENI. Study results and limitations: IBD patients showed reduced TCRbeta diversity (inverse Simpson) versus healthy co-twins.

Reanalyzing the 5' RACE reads, TCRdb keeps one entry per CDR3 protein, without DNA. The table for this sample gives some 300,000 distinct CDR3 sequences. The sample taken for sequencing was blood. This chain connects TRBV18 to TRBJ2-7; absent DNA, TCRdb's TRBD1 call cannot be checked. This sequence was found in a human donor with ulcerative colitis or Crohn's disease, or a healthy co-twin of an affected twin (not recorded which). The CDR3 here is CASSPVDRGEQYF.